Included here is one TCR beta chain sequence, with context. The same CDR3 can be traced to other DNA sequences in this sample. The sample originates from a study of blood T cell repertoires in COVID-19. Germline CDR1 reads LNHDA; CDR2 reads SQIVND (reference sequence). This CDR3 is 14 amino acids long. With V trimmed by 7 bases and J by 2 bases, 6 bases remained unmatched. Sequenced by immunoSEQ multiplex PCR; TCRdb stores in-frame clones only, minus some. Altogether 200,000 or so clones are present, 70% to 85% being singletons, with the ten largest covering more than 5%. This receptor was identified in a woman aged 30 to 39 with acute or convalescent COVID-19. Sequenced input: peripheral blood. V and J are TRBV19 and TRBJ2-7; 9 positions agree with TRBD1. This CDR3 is CASTPGQGPYEQYF. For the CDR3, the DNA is TGTGCCAGTACCCCGGGACAGGGACCCTACGAGCAGTACTTC.